The clone carrying this T cell receptor (beta chain) was detected only a few times. This entry belongs to a study of T cells in Graves' hyperthyroidism and ophthalmopathy. Amplification targeted TCR beta CDR3 regions from RNA transcripts. A first-round RT-PCR of the TCR CDR3 used the HTBI primer set. TCRdb recomputed calls from the multiplex PCR reads with MiXCR, one row per CDR3 protein. Here the sample spans approximately 360,000 distinct CDR3 sequences, approximately 25% being singletons. The ends were cut back, 4 bases at V and 1 base at J, with 7 bases in the middle. The CDR3 length is 13 residues. The V gene's germline CDR1 is MNHNS and CDR2 SASEGT.

The TCR originated in a man between 45 and 60 years old with Graves' hyperthyroidism. V usage is TRBV6-1 and J usage is TRBJ1-1; D gene ambiguous. Sequences were obtained from blood. The CDR3 DNA follows: TGTGCCAGCAGTGGAAGGGAGAACACTGAAGCTTTCTTT. Protein: CASSGRENTEAFF.